Listed below are T cell receptor beta chains from one sample, sequenced in a study of identical twins. TCRdb itself ran the 5' RACE reads through MiXCR, one entry per CDR3 protein. Of roughly 240,000 distinct CDR3 sequences listed, 5.5% to 8% are singletons. These data also featured in a second study, about yellow fever vaccine responses in identical twins.

The sample consisted of memory (CD45RO+) T cells sorted from blood. The receptor source for this set is a young woman in good health. The CDR3 runs from the conserved cysteine through the conserved F or W. A D gene is named only where the DNA matches it firmly. Not every row has a clone size; where given, it reads once, few, many or a size class.

cdr3_nt	cdr3_aa	v_call	j_call	clone_size	d_call
TGTGCCAGCAGCCCTGACTTCTCTAGGGACGAGCAGTACTTC	CASSPDFSRDEQYF	TRBV7-2	TRBJ2-7	few	.
TGTGCCAGCAGCCAAAACAACCAAGAGACCCAGTACTTC	CASSQNNQETQYF	TRBV14	TRBJ2-5	many	.
TGCGCCAGCAGCCAGGGCCTGCGGGAGGGCCTACCTGTTTTGCTGTTCTTC	CASSQGLREGLPVLLFF	TRBV4-1	TRBJ2-1	few	TRBD2
TGTGCCAGTTCGAGCGGGAGGGTTATTAACAATGAGCAGTTCTTC	CASSSGRVINNEQFF	TRBV5-8	TRBJ2-1	many	TRBD2
TGCAGTGCTCCAAGGTCCGGGACTAGCGGGGGCCGCTCCTACAATGAGCAGTTCTTC	CSAPRSGTSGGRSYNEQFF	TRBV20-1	TRBJ2-1	.	TRBD2
TGTGCCAGCAGCTTAGTCGGACAGGGTAACACCGGGGAGCTGTTTTTT	CASSLVGQGNTGELFF	TRBV7-8	TRBJ2-2	few	TRBD1
TGTGCCAGCAGTCCCCGGCAGGAGGGGGAAAAACTGTTTTTT	CASSPRQEGEKLFF	TRBV12-3/TRBV12-4	TRBJ1-4	many	.
TGCGCCAGCAGCCCGACCCCTAGCGGGGGAAGGGATACGCAGTATTTT	CASSPTPSGGRDTQYF	TRBV5-1	TRBJ2-3	many	TRBD2
TGTGCCAGCAGTTACGGTCAACGTCTAGCGGGCGACAATGAGCAGTTCTTC	CASSYGQRLAGDNEQFF	TRBV6-5	TRBJ2-1	few	TRBD2
TGTGCCACCAGTGACGGTAACACCGGGGAGCTGTTTTTT	CATSDGNTGELFF	TRBV24-1	TRBJ2-2	.	.
TGCAGTTGGGACAGAGGGTCCTACAATGAGCAGTTCTTC	CSWDRGSYNEQFF	TRBV20-1	TRBJ2-1	many	TRBD1
TGCGCCAGCAGCGTAACGGCTGTCACCTACGAGCAGTACTTC	CASSVTAVTYEQYF	TRBV5-1	TRBJ2-7	few	.
TGCGCCAGCAGCCAAGATGACCGGATGGGGCTGTTTTTT	CASSQDDRMGLFF	TRBV4-1	TRBJ2-2	.	.
TGTGCGTCGGCGGACAGACTGCTTAACTATGGCTACACCTTC	CASADRLLNYGYTF	TRBV27	TRBJ1-2	.	.
TGTGCCAGCAGCTTAGGACTAACGGGGGAAGCTTTCTTT	CASSLGLTGEAFF	TRBV7-2	TRBJ1-1	few	.
TGCAGTGCTAGTCTCCACTCTGGGGCCAACGTCCTGACTTTC	CSASLHSGANVLTF	TRBV20-1	TRBJ2-6	many	.
TGCAGCGTTGATCCCAGACCCTATGGCTACACCTTC	CSVDPRPYGYTF	TRBV29-1	TRBJ1-2	many	.
TGTGCCAGCAGCCAAGTGGGGACAGGGATCAATGAGCAGTTCTTC	CASSQVGTGINEQFF	TRBV4-2	TRBJ2-1	.	TRBD1
TGCAGCGTTGAATGGTGGACTAGCGGGAGGTACGAGCAGTACTTC	CSVEWWTSGRYEQYF	TRBV29-1	TRBJ2-7	many	TRBD2
TGTGCCAGCAACAAGGAGAGCGATACGCAGTATTTT	CASNKESDTQYF	TRBV2	TRBJ2-3	.	.
TGTGCCAGCAGCTTAGGTGGCGGGTCCAACACCGGGGAGCTGTTTTTT	CASSLGGGSNTGELFF	TRBV7-9	TRBJ2-2	few	.
TGTGCCAGCAGCCCCGACAGTCCTGGCGCCTACGAGCAGTACTTC	CASSPDSPGAYEQYF	TRBV6-6	TRBJ2-7	many	.
TGCAGTGCTTCCCGGGACGCGAATGAGCAGTTCTTC	CSASRDANEQFF	TRBV20-1	TRBJ2-1	.	.
TGTGCCAGCAGTTTCCTAGCTGGCATTCAGTACTTC	CASSFLAGIQYF	TRBV6-2/TRBV6-3	TRBJ2-4	.	.
TGTGCCATCAGAGGGACTAGCCATCCCACAGATACGCAGTATTTT	CAIRGTSHPTDTQYF	TRBV10-3	TRBJ2-3	few	TRBD2
TGTGCCAGCAGCTCCCCTAGCGGGGGAACGAAAGAGACCCAGTACTTC	CASSSPSGGTKETQYF	TRBV11-2	TRBJ2-5	few	TRBD2
TGTGCCAGCAGTTACGGCACGAGCTCTGGAAACACCATATATTTT	CASSYGTSSGNTIYF	TRBV6-5	TRBJ1-3	.	.
TGTGCCAGCAGCAGACCAGGGACTAGCGGGGGGCAATGGGGACCTTCAGATACGCAGTATTTT	CASSRPGTSGGQWGPSDTQYF	TRBV5-6	TRBJ2-3	few	TRBD2
TGTGCCAGCAGCGCCCAGCGGGGGCTCACAGATACGCAGTATTTT	CASSAQRGLTDTQYF	TRBV6-1	TRBJ2-3	few	TRBD2
TGTGCCATCAGTGCGGGTCCAGGGGAGCTGTTTTTT	CAISAGPGELFF	TRBV10-3	TRBJ2-2	.	.
TGTGCCAGCAGTACCAGACAGGGTTTGGCTTTCTTT	CASSTRQGLAFF	TRBV12-3/TRBV12-4	TRBJ1-1	many	TRBD1
TGCGCCAGCAGCCCTCTCCCGGGAGAGATAACAGATACGCAGTATTTT	CASSPLPGEITDTQYF	TRBV4-1	TRBJ2-3	many	.
TGTGCCAGCAGGGAGGACAGGGTCCGCTACGAGCAGTACTTC	CASREDRVRYEQYF	TRBV2	TRBJ2-7	many	TRBD1
TGTGCCAGCAGCTTTTCTAGCGGGGGGGCCCGGGAGACCCAGTACTTC	CASSFSSGGARETQYF	TRBV11-2	TRBJ2-5	.	TRBD2
TGCAGTGCTAGCGGGGACACCGGGGAGCTGTTTTTT	CSASGDTGELFF	TRBV20-1	TRBJ2-2	.	.
TGTGCCGGCAGTTACCTTGCCGCTGAACGGGGTGAGCAGTTCTTC	CAGSYLAAERGEQFF	TRBV6-2/TRBV6-3	TRBJ2-1	.	.
TGTGCCAGCAGTTTGGGTCCACGATACGAGCAGTACTTC	CASSLGPRYEQYF	TRBV6-5	TRBJ2-7	.	.
TGTGCCAGCAGCTCAGCGGGGGGAGCTGAAGCTTTCTTT	CASSSAGGAEAFF	TRBV7-9	TRBJ1-1	.	.
TGTGCCAGCAGTTACGTGGGGGGCCCCCAAGAGACCCAGTACTTC	CASSYVGGPQETQYF	TRBV6-5	TRBJ2-5	many	.
TGCAGTGCTAGATCCCATGCGGATACGCAGTATTTT	CSARSHADTQYF	TRBV20-1	TRBJ2-3	few	.
TGTGCCAGCAGTGCGTCCTTGCCGGGACAGGGGGCCCATTACTACGAGCAGTACTTC	CASSASLPGQGAHYYEQYF	TRBV2	TRBJ2-7	few	TRBD1
TGTGCCAGCTCACCACCGGGACTAGCGGTTGGCTACAATGAGCAGTTCTTC	CASSPPGLAVGYNEQFF	TRBV18	TRBJ2-1	.	TRBD2
TGCAGTGCTCCTAGGGGTAGCGGGAGCAATGAGCAGTTCTTC	CSAPRGSGSNEQFF	TRBV20-1	TRBJ2-1	many	TRBD2
TGTGCCAGCAGCCAAGAGAGGGGGGGGACCCCGAACACCGGGGAGCTGTTTTTT	CASSQERGGTPNTGELFF	TRBV4-2	TRBJ2-2	.	.
TGTGCCAGCAGTTTAACTTCGACAGGTTTCAATGAGCAGTTCTTC	CASSLTSTGFNEQFF	TRBV6-5	TRBJ2-1	.	.
TGCAGTGCTAGTTCAGAACTAGCGGGGCTAAGCTCCTACAATGAGCAGTTCTTC	CSASSELAGLSSYNEQFF	TRBV20-1	TRBJ2-1	many	TRBD2
TGTGCCAGCAAGGGGGCCCTTAGCACAGATACGCAGTATTTT	CASKGALSTDTQYF	TRBV6-2/TRBV6-3	TRBJ2-3	many	TRBD1
TGTGCCAGCAGGGACAGTCCCTATGGCTACACCTTC	CASRDSPYGYTF	TRBV27	TRBJ1-2	.	.
TGCAGTGCTAGAGGAGGAGGCGGGGGAGAAGAGACCCAGTACTTC	CSARGGGGGEETQYF	TRBV20-1	TRBJ2-5	many	TRBD2